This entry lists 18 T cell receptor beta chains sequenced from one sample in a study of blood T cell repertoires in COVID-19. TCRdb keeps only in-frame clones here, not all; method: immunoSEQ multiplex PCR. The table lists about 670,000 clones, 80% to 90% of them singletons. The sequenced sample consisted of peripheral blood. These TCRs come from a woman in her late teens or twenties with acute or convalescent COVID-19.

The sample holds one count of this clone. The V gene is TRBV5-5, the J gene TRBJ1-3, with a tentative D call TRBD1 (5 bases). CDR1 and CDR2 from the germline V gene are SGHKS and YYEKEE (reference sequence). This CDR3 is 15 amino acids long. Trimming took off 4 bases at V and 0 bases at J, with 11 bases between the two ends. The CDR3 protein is CASSRDGSSGNTIYF. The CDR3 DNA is TGTGCCAGCAGCCGGGACGGGAGCTCTGGAAACACCATATATTTT.

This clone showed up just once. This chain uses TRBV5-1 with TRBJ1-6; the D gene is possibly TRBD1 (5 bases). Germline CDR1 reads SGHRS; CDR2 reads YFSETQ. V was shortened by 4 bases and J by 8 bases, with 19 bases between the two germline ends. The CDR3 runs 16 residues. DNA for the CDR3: TGCGCCAGCAGCCGACTAGAGGCAGGGAAGTATTCACCCCTCCACTTT. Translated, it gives CASSRLEAGKYSPLHF.

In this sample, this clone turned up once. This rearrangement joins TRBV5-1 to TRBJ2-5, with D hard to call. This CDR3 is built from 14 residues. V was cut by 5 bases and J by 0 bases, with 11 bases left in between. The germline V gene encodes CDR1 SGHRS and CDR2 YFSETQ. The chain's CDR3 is CASSPVDNQETQYF. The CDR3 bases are TGCGCCAGCAGTCCAGTCGACAACCAAGAGACCCAGTACTTC.

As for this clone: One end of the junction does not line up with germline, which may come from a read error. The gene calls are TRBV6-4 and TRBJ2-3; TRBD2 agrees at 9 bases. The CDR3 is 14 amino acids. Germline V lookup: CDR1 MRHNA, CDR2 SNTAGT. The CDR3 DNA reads TGTGCCAGCAGTGACTCAGCGAGCGGGGGGCCTTTGAATTTT. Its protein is CASSDSASGGPLNF.

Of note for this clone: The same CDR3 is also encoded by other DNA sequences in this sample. CDR3 DNA: TGTGCCAGCAGTCTAAGGGGGGGGAACACTGAAGCTTTCTTT. Protein: CASSLRGGNTEAFF. The chain recombines TRBV27 with TRBJ1-1, with D possibly TRBD1 on 6 matching bases. The CDR3 length is 14 residues. CDR1 is MNHEY, CDR2 SMNVEV, per germline (reference sequence). The germline V and J ends were trimmed by 5 bases and 1 base, with 11 bases remaining between them.

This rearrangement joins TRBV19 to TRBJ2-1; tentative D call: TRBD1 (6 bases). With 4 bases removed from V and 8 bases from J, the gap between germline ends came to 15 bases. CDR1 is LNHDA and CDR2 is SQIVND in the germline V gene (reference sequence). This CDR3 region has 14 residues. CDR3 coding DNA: TGTGCCAGTAGTACACTACAGGGTCGGGATGAGCAGTTCTTC. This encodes CASSTLQGRDEQFF.

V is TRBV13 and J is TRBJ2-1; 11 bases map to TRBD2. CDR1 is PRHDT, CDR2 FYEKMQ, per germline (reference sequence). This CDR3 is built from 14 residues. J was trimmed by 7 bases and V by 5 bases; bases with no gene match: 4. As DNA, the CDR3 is TGTGCCAGCAGCCGTGGACTAGCGGGTAATGAGCAGTTCTTC. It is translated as CASSRGLAGNEQFF.

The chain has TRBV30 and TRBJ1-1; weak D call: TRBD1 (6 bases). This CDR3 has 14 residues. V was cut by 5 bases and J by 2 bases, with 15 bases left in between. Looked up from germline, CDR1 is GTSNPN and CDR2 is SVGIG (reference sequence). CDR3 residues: CAWDTGSINTEAFF. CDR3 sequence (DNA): TGTGCCTGGGATACAGGGTCTATCAACACTGAAGCTTTCTTT.

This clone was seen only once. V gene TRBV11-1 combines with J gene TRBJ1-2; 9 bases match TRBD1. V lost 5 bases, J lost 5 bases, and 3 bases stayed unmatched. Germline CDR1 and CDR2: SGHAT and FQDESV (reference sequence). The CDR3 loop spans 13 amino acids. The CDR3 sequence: CASSRQGDYGYTF. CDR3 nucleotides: TGTGCCAGCAGCCGACAGGGGGATTATGGCTACACCTTC.

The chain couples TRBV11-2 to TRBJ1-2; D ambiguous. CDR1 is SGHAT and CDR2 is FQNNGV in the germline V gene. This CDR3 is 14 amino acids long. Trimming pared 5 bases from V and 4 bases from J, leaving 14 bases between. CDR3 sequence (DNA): TGTGCCAGCAGCCCGCCCGAGCGCCTCTATGGCTACACCTTC. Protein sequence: CASSPPERLYGYTF.

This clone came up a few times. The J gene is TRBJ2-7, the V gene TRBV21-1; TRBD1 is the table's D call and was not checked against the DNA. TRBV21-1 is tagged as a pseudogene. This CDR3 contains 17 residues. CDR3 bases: TGTGCCAGCAGCAAAGTCACTTTTGGGGACAGGGTCTACGAGCAGTACTTC. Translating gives CASSKVTFGDRVYEQYF.

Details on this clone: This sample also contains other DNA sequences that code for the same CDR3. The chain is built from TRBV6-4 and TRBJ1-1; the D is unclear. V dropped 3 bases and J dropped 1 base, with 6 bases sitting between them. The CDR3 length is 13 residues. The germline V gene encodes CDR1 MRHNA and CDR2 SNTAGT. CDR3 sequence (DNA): TGTGCCAGCAGTGAAGGAGGGAACACTGAAGCTTTCTTT. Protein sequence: CASSEGGNTEAFF.

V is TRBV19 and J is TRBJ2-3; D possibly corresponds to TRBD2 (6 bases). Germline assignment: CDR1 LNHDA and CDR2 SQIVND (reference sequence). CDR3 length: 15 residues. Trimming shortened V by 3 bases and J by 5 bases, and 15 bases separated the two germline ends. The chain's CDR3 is CASSIGTPLIDTQYF. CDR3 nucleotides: TGTGCCAGTAGTATCGGGACTCCCTTGATAGATACGCAGTATTTT.

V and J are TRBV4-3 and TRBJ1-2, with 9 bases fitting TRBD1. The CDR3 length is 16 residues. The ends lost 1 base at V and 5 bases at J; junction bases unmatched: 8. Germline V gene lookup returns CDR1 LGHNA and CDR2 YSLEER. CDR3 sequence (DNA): TGCGCCAGCAGCCAAGCCAGGGACAGGGTTCGGTATGGCTACACCTTC. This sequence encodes CASSQARDRVRYGYTF.

The CDR3: CASSLVYGIRDRGPYEQYF. The CDR3 coding sequence is TGTGCCAGCAGCTTGGTGTACGGAATCCGGGACAGGGGACCCTACGAGCAGTACTTC. This chain joins TRBV5-5 and TRBJ2-7, with 10 bases matching TRBD1. The germline V gene has CDR1 SGHKS and CDR2 YYEKEE (reference sequence). V was pared by 0 bases and J by 2 bases, with 14 bases of the junction left unmatched. This CDR3 is 19 amino acids long.

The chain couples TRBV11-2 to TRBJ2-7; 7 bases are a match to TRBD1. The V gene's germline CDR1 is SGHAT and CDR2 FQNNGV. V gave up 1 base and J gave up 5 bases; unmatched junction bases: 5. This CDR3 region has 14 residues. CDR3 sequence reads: CASSLGQGRNEQYF. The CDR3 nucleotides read TGTGCCAGCAGCTTAGGACAGGGTAGAAACGAGCAGTACTTC.

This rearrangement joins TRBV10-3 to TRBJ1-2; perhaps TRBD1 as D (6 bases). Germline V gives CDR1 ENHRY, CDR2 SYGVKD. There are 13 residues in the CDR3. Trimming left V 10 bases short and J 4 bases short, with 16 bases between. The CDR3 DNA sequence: TGTGCCACCACGACCGGGGGGGCCTATGGCTACACCTTC. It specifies CATTTGGAYGYTF.

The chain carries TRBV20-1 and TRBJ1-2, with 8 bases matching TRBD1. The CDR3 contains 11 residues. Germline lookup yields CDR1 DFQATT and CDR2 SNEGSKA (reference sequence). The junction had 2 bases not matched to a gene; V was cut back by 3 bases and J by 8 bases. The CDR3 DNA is TGCAGTGCTAGCAGGGGGCAAGGCTACACCTTC. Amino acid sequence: CSASRGQGYTF.